The clone carrying this T cell receptor beta chain was counted many times. Its antigen is still unknown. Scientists made TCR beta libraries using quantitative 5'-RACE with molecular barcodes. Via MiXCR, TCRdb re-called the 5' RACE reads, giving one row per CDR3 protein. The table has about 510,000 distinct CDR3 sequences, roughly 5.3% seen once. These data are taken from a study of CD8 T cells in ankylosing spondylitis. Notes on the study in general: Disease-linked clones reportedly showed significant enrichment in matched ankylosing spondylitis synovial fluid. Prior literature has documented some motif variants in synovial fluid and blood from reactive arthritis. Disease-linked clones bore a CD8+ phenotype, appearing relatively rarely in peripheral blood. Blood of patients with ankylosing spondylitis appeared to be characterized by a TCR beta motif of eight or nine highly homologous variants.

CDR3 length equals 12 residues. CDR1 is DFQATT and CDR2 is SNEGSKA in the germline V gene (reference sequence). Trimming took 6 bases from V and 8 from J, leaving 16 bases between them. The specimen sequenced was blood, either unsorted or a sorted T cell fraction (not recorded which). The sequence was obtained from a male donor with ankylosing spondylitis. The rearrangement uses TRBV20-1 and TRBJ1-2; D remains unclear. CDR3 loop: CSARPGSIGYTF. The DNA of the CDR3 is TGCAGTGCGCGACCGGGAAGTATCGGCTACACCTTC.